This TCR beta chain is from a study of blood T cell repertoires in COVID-19. Germline loops: CDR1 ENHRY, CDR2 SYGVKD. This CDR3 region has 15 residues. With 5 bases clipped from V and 2 bases from J, the junction kept 5 bases outside the gene matches. Assay used: immunoSEQ multiplex PCR; TCRdb lists only in-frame clones, some missing. Of roughly 430,000 clones in the sample, approximately 88% are singletons; the top ten hold approximately 2.1%. This receptor was obtained from a woman aged 40 to 50 with acute COVID-19. The chain has TRBV10-3 and TRBJ2-2; 7 nucleotides line up with TRBD1. Sequencing was done on a sample of PBMCs or T cells enriched from blood (not recorded which). This CDR3 is CAISRTGDNTGELFF. CDR3 in DNA: TGTGCCATCAGTCGGACAGGAGACAACACCGGGGAGCTGTTTTTT.